This TCR beta chain was captured by sequencing in a study of blood T cell repertoires in COVID-19. Looking at the study overall: Sample material is recorded as cDNA or gDNA derived from T cells, B-cell-depleted T cells, or PBMCs.

The CDR3 length is 13 residues. Trimming cost V 6 bases and J 3 bases, with 8 bases left between them. Some clones are missing from TCRdb's copy, which holds only in-frame ones; the method was immunoSEQ multiplex PCR. The data contain around 100,000 clones, 85% of them singletons. This clonotype originated in a man aged 50-60 years with active or convalescent COVID-19. The specimen was peripheral blood. The rearrangement uses TRBV12-3 or TRBV12-4 and TRBJ2-2; a possible D gene is TRBD1 (5 bases). The DNA for the CDR3 is TGTGCCAGCAGGGGGCAGGACACCGGGGAGCTGTTTTTT. Protein product: CASRGQDTGELFF.